These 30 T cell receptor beta chains were all obtained from the same sample, sequenced in a study of circulating tumor DNA in untreated peripheral T-cell lymphoma. The repertoire was sequenced with immunoSEQ multiplex PCR; TCRdb's copy has only in-frame clones and lacks some. This sample has 6,600 or so clones, with 62% found just once. The sequenced material came from tumor tissue. Source of these receptors: a human donor with peripheral T-cell lymphoma.

The V and J genes are TRBV5-1 and TRBJ2-7; D is unclear. This CDR3 has 16 residues. Germline CDR1 is SGHRS and CDR2 is YFSETQ. Trimming took 0 bases from V and 2 from J, leaving 15 bases between them. The CDR3 region has the DNA TGCGCCAGCAGCTTGGACTTTGGAACGAGCGCCTACGAGCAGTACTTC. Protein sequence: CASSLDFGTSAYEQYF.

The chain has TRBV7-1 and TRBJ1-4; TRBD1 might be the D (6 bases). TRBV7-1 is labeled an ORF, and its function is uncertain. V was clipped by 4 bases and J by 6 bases, with 9 bases between them. There are 13 residues in the CDR3. As DNA, the CDR3 is TGTGCCAGCAGCTTCGAGGGGGATGAAAAACTGTTTTTT. Translation: CASSFEGDEKLFF.

This clone was seen a single time. The chain has TRBV7-4 and TRBJ1-6; the D is unclear. The CDR3 runs 14 residues. V shed 2 bases and J shed 10 bases, with 12 bases lying between them. The germline gives CDR1 SGHVT, CDR2 SQSDAQ. The CDR3 loop reads CASSLIGKGSPLHF. The CDR3 coding sequence is TGTGCCAGCAGCTTAATAGGGAAGGGATCACCCCTCCACTTT.

To note about this clone: Relative to the germline gene, one junction end is altered; a read error may explain this. The J gene is TRBJ1-6, the V gene TRBV6-8; tentatively, D is TRBD1 (6 bases). CDR1 MNHGY and CDR2 SAAAGT come from the germline V gene. The CDR3 extends over 14 amino acids. The CDR3 spells CAIRDNSYNSPLHF. The CDR3 nucleotides read TGTGCCATCAGGGACAACAGCTATAATTCACCCCTCCATTTT.

Only a few counts were recorded for this clone. Other DNA sequences from this sample encode an identical CDR3 as well. The gene calls are TRBV12-5 and TRBJ2-7; D not resolved. The CDR3 totals 13 residues. Germline CDR1 is LGHNT and CDR2 is FRNRAP. Trimming removed 3 bases from V and 3 bases from J, with 9 bases in between. Here the CDR3 DNA reads TGTGCTAGTGGTTTACCAGCCAGCTACGAGCAGTACTTC. It encodes CASGLPASYEQYF.

The chain uses TRBV14 and TRBJ1-2; 7 bases align to TRBD1. In germline, CDR1 is SGHDN, CDR2 FVKESK. V shed 4 bases, J shed 7 bases, and the junction held 6 bases outside the gene matches. The CDR3 is 13 amino acids. Here the CDR3 reads CASSPERGLGYTF. The CDR3 DNA reads TGTGCCAGCAGCCCTGAAAGGGGGCTTGGCTACACCTTC.

The genes are TRBV11-3 and TRBJ2-7; possibly TRBD2 for D (5 bases). From germline, CDR1 is SGHNT and CDR2 YENEEA. The CDR3 is 14 residues long. V gave up 5 bases and J gave up 5 bases, with 16 bases separating them. The CDR3: CASSPGTRVNEQYF. Written as DNA, the CDR3 is TGTGCCAGCAGCCCGGGAACCCGGGTTAACGAGCAGTACTTC.

In this sample, this clone turned up a few times. The chain links TRBV23-1 to TRBJ2-5, with 8 bases aligning to TRBD1. TRBV23-1 is an ORF, with its function uncertain. Trimming cost V 4 bases and J 5 bases; bases outside gene matches: 12. The CDR3 extends over 16 amino acids. CDR3 DNA sequence: TGCGCCAGCAGTCCCGGGACAGGTCGGAGGGGGGAGACCCAGTACTTC. Translated: CASSPGTGRRGETQYF.

CDR3 sequence: CSVALGTGAPNEQFF. CDR3 nucleotides: TGCAGCGTTGCACTAGGGACAGGGGCCCCCAATGAGCAGTTCTTC. The rearrangement links TRBV29-1 to TRBJ2-1; 10 positions agree with TRBD1. J gave up 6 bases and V 4 bases, and 9 bases lay outside the gene matches. The CDR3 extends over 15 amino acids. Germline CDR1 is SQVTM and CDR2 is ANQGSEA.

This clone was picked up a small number of times. The chain uses TRBV7-7 and TRBJ2-1, with 9 positions matching TRBD2. V shed 5 bases and J 5 bases; nucleotides not matched to a gene: 10. CDR3 size: 16 residues. Germline V gives CDR1 SSHAT, CDR2 FNYEAQ (reference sequence). In DNA form, the CDR3 reads TGTGCCAGCAGCGGGTTGGCTAGCGGGGCTAACAATGAGCAGTTCTTC. It is translated as CASSGLASGANNEQFF.

The V and J genes are TRBV28 and TRBJ2-3, with a tentative D call TRBD2 (6 bases). The germline gives CDR1 MDHEN, CDR2 SYDVKM. This CDR3 is built from 16 residues. The V end was cut by 9 bases, the J end by 3 bases, with 22 bases between. CDR3 coding DNA: TGTGCCAGTAGCTCGCTATCCCGACTAGTGACAGATACGCAGTATTTT. As protein: CASSSLSRLVTDTQYF.

This sequence joins TRBV6-8 and TRBJ2-7; 7 bases agree with TRBD1. This CDR3 has 14 residues. The ends lost 5 bases at V and 7 bases at J; junction bases unmatched: 11. The V gene's germline CDR1 is MNHGY and CDR2 SAAAGT. CDR3 residues: CASSPRTGRTEQYF. As DNA, the CDR3 is TGTGCCAGCAGTCCCCGGACAGGACGTACGGAGCAGTACTTC.

The chain carries TRBV23-1 and TRBJ2-3; D possibly matches TRBD1 or TRBD2 (7 bases each). TRBV23-1 is an ORF, with its function uncertain. The V end lost 6 bases, the J end lost 0 bases, and 16 bases lay between the germline ends. This CDR3 region has 16 residues. The CDR3 spells CASSQDREGSTDTQYF. The CDR3 DNA reads TGCGCCAGCAGCCAAGACAGGGAGGGGAGCACAGATACGCAGTATTTT.

This clone has just a few counts. The chain is built from TRBV19 and TRBJ2-1, with D uncertain. Per the germline V gene, CDR1 is LNHDA and CDR2 is SQIVND (reference sequence). V lost 4 bases to trimming and J lost 6 bases, with 7 bases between them. There are 12 residues in the CDR3. The CDR3 loop reads CASSNSVNEQFF. The CDR3, as DNA: TGTGCCAGTAGTAATTCCGTCAATGAGCAGTTCTTC.

This chain uses TRBV6-8 with TRBJ1-1; 9 nucleotides align to TRBD1. The CDR3 sequence is 15 residues long. Germline-derived CDR1 and CDR2 are MNHGY and SAAAGT. Trimming cost V 5 bases and J 0 bases; bases outside gene matches: 4. The CDR3 region is CASSVTGGMNTEAFF. Written as DNA, the CDR3 is TGTGCCAGCAGTGTGACAGGGGGAATGAACACTGAAGCTTTCTTT.

This clone was seen a few times. The DNA for the CDR3 is TGTGCCAGCAGCTTGTCCGGACAGGGGGGGCCAGATACGCAGTATTTT. Translated: CASSLSGQGGPDTQYF. The chain links TRBV11-3 to TRBJ2-3; 10 nucleotides line up with TRBD1. The CDR3 totals 16 residues. The junction had 7 bases not matched to a gene; V was cut back by 3 bases and J by 4 bases. Germline CDR1 is SGHNT and CDR2 is YENEEA.

V is TRBV18 and J is TRBJ1-2; the D is unclear. The germline V gene has CDR1 KGHSH and CDR2 LQKENI. Trimming cost V 3 bases and J 7 bases, with 9 bases left between them. The CDR3 covers 12 residues. The CDR3 is CASSPPAGGYTF. In DNA form, the CDR3 reads TGTGCCAGCTCACCGCCGGCAGGTGGCTACACCTTC. Full variable domain (outside the CDR3, taken from reference TRBV18 and TRBJ1-2): NAGVMQNPRHLVRRRGQEARLRCSPMKGHSHVYWYRQLPEEGLKFMVYLQKENIIDESGMPKERFSAEFPKEGPSILRIQQVVRGDSAAYFCASSPPAGGYTFGSGTRLTVV.

The V gene is TRBV11-3, the J gene TRBJ1-5, with 7 nucleotides matching TRBD1. Trimming took 2 bases from V and 3 from J; bases not matched to a gene: 7. Germline V gives CDR1 SGHNT, CDR2 YENEEA. The CDR3 is 16 residues long. The CDR3 region has the DNA TGTGCCAGCAGCTTAAACCCAGGACAGGACAATCAGCCCCAGCATTTT. Its protein is CASSLNPGQDNQPQHF.

The sample holds one count of this clone. The chain couples TRBV30 to TRBJ1-3; D unresolved. Trimming took 0 bases from V and 1 from J, leaving 7 bases between them. The CDR3 is made up of 14 amino acids. The germline gives CDR1 GTSNPN, CDR2 SVGIG (reference sequence). The CDR3 here is CAWSVGGSGNTIYF. Here the CDR3 DNA reads TGTGCCTGGAGTGTTGGCGGATCTGGAAACACCATATATTTT.

Within the sample, this clone is large (0.1 to 1%). Germline and junction disagree at one end, which may indicate a read error. This chain links TRBV6-8 with TRBJ1-2, with 11 positions matching TRBD1. The CDR3 is 15 residues long. Germline CDR1 MNHGY, CDR2 SAAAGT. This CDR3 is CAISRSGTGGYGYTF. Written as DNA, the CDR3 is TGTGCCATCAGTCGTTCCGGGACAGGGGGCTATGGCTACACCTTC.

Only a few counts were recorded for this clone. The chain carries TRBV4-1 and TRBJ2-4; no clear D. Between the trimmed V and J ends, which lost 5 bases and 2 bases, there was a span of 7 bases. Germline assignment: CDR1 MGHRA and CDR2 YSYEKL. The CDR3 covers 13 residues. CDR3 amino acids: CASSMPSKNIQYF. The CDR3 nucleotides read TGCGCCAGCAGCATGCCGTCCAAAAACATTCAGTACTTC.

About this clone itself: One junction end disagrees with the germline gene, perhaps due to a read error. The chain is built from TRBV6-8 and TRBJ2-1, with 11 bases matching TRBD2. This CDR3 contains 17 residues. The V gene's germline CDR1 is MNHGY and CDR2 SAAAGT. This chain's CDR3 is CASSDSSSGGAYYEQFF. CDR3 DNA: TGTGCCAGCAGTGACTCGAGTAGCGGGGGGGCCTATTATGAGCAGTTCTTC.

The CDR3 sequence: CAWSVLNANTGELFF. The DNA of the CDR3 is TGTGCCTGGAGTGTTTTAAATGCGAACACCGGGGAGCTGTTTTTT. V and J are TRBV30 and TRBJ2-2; D is undetermined. The ends were cut back, 0 bases at V and 0 bases at J, with 8 bases in the middle. The CDR3 has 15 residues. The germline V gene has CDR1 GTSNPN and CDR2 SVGIG (reference sequence). The full variable domain, rest sourced from reference TRBV30 and TRBJ2-2, is SQTIHQWPATLVQPVGSPLSLECTVEGTSNPNLYWYRQAAGRGLQLLFYSVGIGQISSEVPQNLSASRPQDRQFILSSKKLLLSDSGFYLCAWSVLNANTGELFFGEGSRLTVL.

Worth noting for this clone: One end of the junction varies from germline; a read error may be responsible. The chain carries TRBV30 and TRBJ2-7, with D tentatively TRBD2 (5 bases). The CDR3 covers 13 residues. CDR1 and CDR2 from the germline V gene are GTSNPN and SVGIG (reference sequence). CDR3 bases: TGTGCCTCCTCCCGAGGGCCCTCCTACGAGCAATACTTC. Protein product: CASSRGPSYEQYF.

This clone showed up just a few times. The rearrangement uses TRBV18 and TRBJ2-1; D is uncertain. Germline-derived CDR1 and CDR2 are KGHSH and LQKENI. CDR3 size: 12 residues. Trimming left V 2 bases short and J 4 bases short, with 3 bases between. CDR3 region: CASSPAYNEQFF. CDR3 DNA sequence: TGTGCCAGCTCACCAGCGTACAATGAGCAGTTCTTC.

The V gene is TRBV19, the J gene TRBJ2-7; 9 positions agree with TRBD1. Germline V lookup: CDR1 LNHDA, CDR2 SQIVND (reference sequence). The CDR3 loop spans 15 amino acids. V was pared by 4 bases and J by 4 bases, with 8 bases of the junction left unmatched. In DNA form, the CDR3 reads TGTGCCAGTAGTACCAGACAGGGGGTGAATTACGAGCAGTACTTC. This gives the protein CASSTRQGVNYEQYF.

The table lists this clone with a few counts. At one end, the junction sequence differs from germline, possibly due to a read error. The gene calls are TRBV10-1 and TRBJ2-7; 7 bases are a match to TRBD1. This CDR3 is built from 11 residues. CDR1 WNHNN and CDR2 SYGVQD come from the germline V gene (reference sequence). This CDR3 is CASTSTGLCKF. CDR3 nucleotide sequence: TGCGCCAGCACTTCGACAGGGTTGTGTAAATTC.

The chain carries TRBV5-1 and TRBJ2-1; no definite D call. CDR3 length: 14 residues. Germline assignment: CDR1 SGHRS and CDR2 YFSETQ. V lost 2 bases and J lost 8, with 14 bases in between. DNA of the CDR3: TGCGCCAGCAGCTTTTTAAACAGTCCCGATGAGCAGTTCTTC. Translation: CASSFLNSPDEQFF.

The chain uses TRBV19 and TRBJ2-4; 7 bases map to TRBD2. Germline V gene data show CDR1 as LNHDA and CDR2 as SQIVND (reference sequence). This CDR3 is 13 amino acids long. J gave up 8 bases and V 3 bases, and 4 bases lay outside the gene matches. The CDR3 loop is CASSMDGGYIQYF. In DNA, the CDR3 is TGTGCCAGTAGTATGGACGGGGGGTACATTCAGTACTTC.

The J gene is TRBJ2-1, the V gene TRBV7-5; the DNA was not compared with TRBD2, the D call given in the table. TRBV7-5 is recorded as a pseudogene. This CDR3 comprises 14 residues. CDR3 sequence reads: CASSPDLIYNEQFF. CDR3 sequence (DNA): TGTGCCAGCAGCCCGGACTTAATATACAATGAGCAGTTCTTC.